The clone carrying this T cell receptor beta chain came up many times. As yet, its antigen is unknown. The data are from a study of T cells after posttransplantation cyclophosphamide. Study outcomes and limitations: Recipient CMV seropositivity and CMV reactivation strongly tracked TRB clonality. TRB overlap between skin or GI tissue T cells and blood was limited. Later blood repertoires were often dominated by clones from the donor CD8+ memory compartment.

Measured with immunoSEQ multiplex PCR; TCRdb has only the in-frame clones, and not every one. The sample holds roughly 45,000 clones, and no clone turns up only once. J was trimmed by 4 bases and V by 2 bases; bases with no gene match: 5. Germline V gene sequence: CDR1 MNHNY, CDR2 SVGAGI (reference sequence). The CDR3 consists of 15 residues. The source of this sequence is a man aged 35-49 years in good health, CMV-negative, and a related stem cell transplant donor. Sequences were obtained from PBMCs. The rearrangement uses TRBV6-6 and TRBJ2-1; 7 bases are shared with TRBD1. CDR3 in DNA: TGTGCCAGCAGTTACGAAGGACAGGCATACAATGAGCAGTTCTTC. This codes for CASSYEGQAYNEQFF.